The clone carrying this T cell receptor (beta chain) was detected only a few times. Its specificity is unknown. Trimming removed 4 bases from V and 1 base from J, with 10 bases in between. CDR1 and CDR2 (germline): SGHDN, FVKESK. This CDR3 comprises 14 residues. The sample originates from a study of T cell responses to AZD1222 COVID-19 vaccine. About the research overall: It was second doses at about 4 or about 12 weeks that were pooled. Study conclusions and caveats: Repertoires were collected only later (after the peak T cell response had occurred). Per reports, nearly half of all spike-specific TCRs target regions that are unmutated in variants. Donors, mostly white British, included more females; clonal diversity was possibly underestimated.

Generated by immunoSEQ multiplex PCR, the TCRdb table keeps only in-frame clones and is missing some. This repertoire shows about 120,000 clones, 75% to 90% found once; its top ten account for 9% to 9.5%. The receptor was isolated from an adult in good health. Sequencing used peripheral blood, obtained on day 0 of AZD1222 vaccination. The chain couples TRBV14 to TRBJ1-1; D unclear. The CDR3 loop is CASSLLQENTEAFF. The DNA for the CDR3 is TGTGCCAGCAGCCTTTTGCAGGAGAACACTGAAGCTTTCTTT.